This TCR beta chain appears in the sequencing data of a study of early T cells in non-severe SARS-CoV-2 infection. About the study: Sequenced material consisted of bulk RNA (from unsorted whole blood), and chains were unpaired.

This clonotype was seen at least ten times. The CDR3 consists of 14 residues. The germline V gene has CDR1 SGHAT and CDR2 FQNNGV. V lost 5 bases and J 6 bases, leaving 15 bases between the germline ends. TCRdb processed the 5' RACE reads anew with MiXCR; each CDR3 protein has one entry. The table records tens of thousands of distinct CDR3 sequences, around 4.1% of them present only once. The chain employs TRBV11-2 and TRBJ2-3; D might be TRBD1 or TRBD2, each matching 5 bases. This clonotype was obtained from an adult who was a healthcare worker with PCR-confirmed SARS-CoV-2 infection or an uninfected control (not recorded which). Input material: whole blood. The CDR3, as DNA: TGTGCCAGCAGCCCCGGGACCGCTTATGATACGCAGTATTTT. It translates to CASSPGTAYDTQYF.